This T cell receptor (beta chain) was sequenced for a study of response to subunit inactivated influenza vaccine. Findings of the study overall: The authors offered the suggestion that each seasonal influenza vaccination recruits few new T cells.

TCRdb processed the RT-PCR reads anew with MiXCR; each CDR3 protein has one entry. Among more than 700,000 distinct CDR3 sequences, around 20% were seen once, and the ten largest hold roughly a tenth. With 6 bases removed from V and 2 bases from J, the gap between germline ends came to 13 bases. The CDR3 is made up of 13 amino acids. Germline CDR1 DFQATT, CDR2 SNEGSKA (reference sequence). This clonotype was detected a few times. Its antigen is as yet unknown. This chain links TRBV20-1 with TRBJ2-5; tentatively, D is TRBD1 (6 bases). The sequencing used PBMCs from blood, collected around 5 days after vaccination. The sequence derives from a man in his fifties who received an inactivated influenza vaccine. CDR3 sequence: CSARPGTQETQYF. The CDR3, as DNA: TGCAGTGCCCGTCCCGGGACACAAGAGACCCAGTACTTC.